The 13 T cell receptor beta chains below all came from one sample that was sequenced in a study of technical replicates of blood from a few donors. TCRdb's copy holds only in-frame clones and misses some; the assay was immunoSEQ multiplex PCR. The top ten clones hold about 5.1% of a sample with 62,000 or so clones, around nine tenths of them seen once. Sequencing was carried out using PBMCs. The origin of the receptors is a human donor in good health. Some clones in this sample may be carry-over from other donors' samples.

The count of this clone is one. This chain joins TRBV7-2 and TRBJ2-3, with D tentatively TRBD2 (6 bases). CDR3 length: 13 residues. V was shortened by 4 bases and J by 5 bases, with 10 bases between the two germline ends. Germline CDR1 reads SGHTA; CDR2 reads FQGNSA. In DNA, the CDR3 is TGTGCCAGCAGCTCCAGACTAGTAGATACGCAGTATTTT. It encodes CASSSRLVDTQYF.

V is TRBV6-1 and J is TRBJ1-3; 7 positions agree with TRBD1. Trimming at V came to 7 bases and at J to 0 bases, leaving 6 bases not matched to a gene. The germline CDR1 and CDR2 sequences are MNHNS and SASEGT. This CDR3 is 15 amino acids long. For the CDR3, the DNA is TGTGCCAGCAAGCACAGGGGCCACTCTGGAAACACCATATATTTT. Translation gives CASKHRGHSGNTIYF.

The CDR3 region is CASSFRTGGSEKLFF. For the CDR3, the DNA is TGTGCCAGCAGCTTCAGGACAGGTGGTTCGGAAAAACTGTTTTTT. V gene TRBV7-9 combines with J gene TRBJ1-4, with 7 bases fitting TRBD1. V shed 3 bases and J 8 bases; nucleotides not matched to a gene: 9. CDR1 is SEHNR and CDR2 is FQNEAQ in the germline V gene (reference sequence). The CDR3 spans 15 residues.

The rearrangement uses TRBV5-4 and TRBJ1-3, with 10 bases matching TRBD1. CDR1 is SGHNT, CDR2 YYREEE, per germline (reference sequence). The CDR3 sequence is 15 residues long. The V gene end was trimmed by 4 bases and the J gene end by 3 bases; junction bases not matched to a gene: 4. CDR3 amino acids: CASSPDRGLGNTIYF. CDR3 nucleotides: TGTGCCAGCAGCCCCGACAGGGGGCTTGGAAACACCATATATTTT.

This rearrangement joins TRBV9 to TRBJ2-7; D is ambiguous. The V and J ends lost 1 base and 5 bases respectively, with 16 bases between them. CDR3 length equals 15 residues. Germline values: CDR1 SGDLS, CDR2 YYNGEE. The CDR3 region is CASSVRSSEPHEQYF. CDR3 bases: TGTGCCAGCAGCGTACGCTCATCGGAGCCCCACGAGCAGTACTTC.

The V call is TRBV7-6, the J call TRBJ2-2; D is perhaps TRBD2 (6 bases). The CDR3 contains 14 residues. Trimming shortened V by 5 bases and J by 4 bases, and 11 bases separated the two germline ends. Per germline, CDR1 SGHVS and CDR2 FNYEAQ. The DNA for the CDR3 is TGTGCCAGCAGCCGCGGGATTTCCACCGGGGAGCTGTTTTTT. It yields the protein CASSRGISTGELFF.

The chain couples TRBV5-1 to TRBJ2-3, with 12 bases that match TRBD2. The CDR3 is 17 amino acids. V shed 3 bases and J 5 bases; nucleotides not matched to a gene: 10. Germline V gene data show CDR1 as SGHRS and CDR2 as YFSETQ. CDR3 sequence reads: CASSSHPLAGGGDTQYF. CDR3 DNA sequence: TGCGCCAGCAGCTCCCACCCACTAGCGGGGGGTGGAGATACGCAGTATTTT.

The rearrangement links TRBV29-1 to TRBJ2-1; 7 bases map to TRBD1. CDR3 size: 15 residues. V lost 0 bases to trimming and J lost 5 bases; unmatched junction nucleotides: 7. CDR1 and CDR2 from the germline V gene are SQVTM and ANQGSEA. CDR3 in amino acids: CSVEDFRDSNNEQFF. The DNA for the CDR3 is TGCAGCGTTGAAGATTTTCGGGACAGCAACAATGAGCAGTTCTTC.

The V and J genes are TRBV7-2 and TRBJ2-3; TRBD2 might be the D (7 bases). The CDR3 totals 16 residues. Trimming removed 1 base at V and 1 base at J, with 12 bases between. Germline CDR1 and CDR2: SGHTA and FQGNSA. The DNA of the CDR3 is TGTGCCAGCAGCTTAGAAGGAGGGGGGGGCACAGATACGCAGTATTTT. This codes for CASSLEGGGGTDTQYF. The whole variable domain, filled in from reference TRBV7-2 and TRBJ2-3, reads GAGVSQSPSNKVTEKGKDVELRCDPISGHTALYWYRQSLGQGLEFLIYFQGNSAPDKSGLPSDRFSAERTGGSVSTLTIQRTQQEDSAVYLCASSLEGGGGTDTQYFGPGTRLTVL.

CDR3 nucleotides: TGTGCCAGCAGTCGTGGGTGGCAGGGGGGCACTGAAGCTTTCTTT. It codes for CASSRGWQGGTEAFF. The V gene is TRBV6-5, the J gene TRBJ1-1; 7 bases map to TRBD1. The junction had 10 bases not matched to a gene; V was cut back by 5 bases and J by 4 bases. Germline V gene data show CDR1 as MNHEY and CDR2 as SVGAGI. This CDR3 has 15 amino acids.

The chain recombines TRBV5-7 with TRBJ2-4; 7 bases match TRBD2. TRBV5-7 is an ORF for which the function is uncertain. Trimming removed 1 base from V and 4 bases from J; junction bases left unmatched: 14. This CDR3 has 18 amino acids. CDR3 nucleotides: TGTGCCAGCAGCTTGTCAGGGAGATACAGCGGGGTAAAAAACATTCAGTACTTC. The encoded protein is CASSLSGRYSGVKNIQYF.

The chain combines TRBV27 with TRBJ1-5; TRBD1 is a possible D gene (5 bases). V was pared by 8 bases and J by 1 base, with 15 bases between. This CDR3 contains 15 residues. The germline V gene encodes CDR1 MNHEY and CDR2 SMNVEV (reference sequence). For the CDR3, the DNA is TGTGCCAGCCGGGGGAGCTCGGGGAGCAATCAGCCCCAGCATTTT. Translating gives CASRGSSGSNQPQHF.

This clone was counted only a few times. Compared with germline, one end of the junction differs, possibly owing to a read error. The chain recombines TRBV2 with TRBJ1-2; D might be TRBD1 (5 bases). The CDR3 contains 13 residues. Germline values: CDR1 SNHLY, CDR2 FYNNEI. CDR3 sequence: CASSADPVGAFSF. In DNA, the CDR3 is TGTGCCAGCAGCGCCGACCCCGTTGGGGCGTTTTCTTTC.